Listed below are T cell receptor beta chains from one sample, sequenced in a study of post-analysis software for immune sequencing data. TCRdb redid the calling of the PCR reads with MiXCR, one entry per CDR3 protein. The top ten clones hold roughly 1.7% of a sample with more than 450,000 distinct CDR3 sequences, 44% of them seen once. Material for sequencing was blood. The receptors originated from a girl between 10 and 17 years old with multiple sclerosis. Each CDR3 is given with its conserved first and last residue. A D gene is named only where the DNA matches it firmly. The size field is filled for only some rows; it gives once, few, many or a size class.

j_call	d_call	v_call	clone_size	cdr3_nt	cdr3_aa
TRBJ1-2	TRBD1	TRBV11-2	-	TGTGCCAGCAGCTCTCAGGGACAGGGGGGAGCCTACACCTTC	CASSSQGQGGAYTF
TRBJ1-1	-	TRBV7-8	-	TGTGCCAGCAGCTTAGTCGCGCCTGAAGCTTTCTTT	CASSLVAPEAFF
TRBJ2-4	-	TRBV3-1	-	TGTGCCAGCAGCCAATTCCGGGAGCAGTACTTC	CASSQFREQYF
TRBJ2-5	TRBD1	TRBV12-3/TRBV12-4	few	TGTGCCAGCAGTCCCTCGGACAGGGGGCGCGAGGAGCAGTACTTC	CASSPSDRGREEQYF
TRBJ2-1	TRBD2	TRBV7-9	-	TGTGCCAGCAGCCCCACTAGCGGCTTGAACTACAATGAGCAGTTCTTC	CASSPTSGLNYNEQFF
TRBJ2-5	-	TRBV20-1	-	TGCAGTGCTAGAGATCTCCGCCAGGGGAAAGAGACCCAGTACTTC	CSARDLRQGKETQYF
TRBJ2-7	TRBD2	TRBV4-1	-	TGCGCCAGCAGCCACGGGACTAGCGGAACCTACGAGCAGTACTTC	CASSHGTSGTYEQYF
TRBJ1-5	-	TRBV10-3	few	TGTGCCATCAGTAGCGGGAGTCTTAGCAATCAGCCCCAGCATTTT	CAISSGSLSNQPQHF
TRBJ1-1	-	TRBV12-3/TRBV12-4	few	TGTGCCAGCAGTCGTAAAGCAGACACTGAAGCTTTCTTT	CASSRKADTEAFF
TRBJ2-7	-	TRBV20-1	-	TGCAGTGCAGGGGCAGCGTCGGCCTACGAGCAGTACTTC	CSAGAASAYEQYF
TRBJ2-1	-	TRBV25-1	-	TGTGCCAGCAGTAGGGGGGTGCAGTTCTTC	CASSRGVQFF
TRBJ2-7	-	TRBV5-6	-	TGTGCCAGCAGCTTGGCGACTCTGACATCCTACGAGCAGTACTTC	CASSLATLTSYEQYF
TRBJ1-6	TRBD1	TRBV7-3	once	TGTGCCAGCAGCCTCCGGGACAGGGACCAGGGTTCACCCCTCCACTTT	CASSLRDRDQGSPLHF
TRBJ2-4	-	TRBV3-1	few	TGTGCCAGCAGCCAAGAAGGAAGAATTCAGTACTTC	CASSQEGRIQYF
TRBJ1-1	TRBD1	TRBV4-1	-	TGCGCCAGCAGCCATGCCCCTGAGGACAGGGTGACTGAAGCTTTCTTT	CASSHAPEDRVTEAFF
TRBJ2-7	TRBD1	TRBV5-1	-	TGCGCCAGCAGCACAGACAGGGGGGCCTCCTACGAGCAGTACTTC	CASSTDRGASYEQYF
TRBJ2-1	-	TRBV7-8	-	TGTGCCAGCAGCTTAGGTCGGTCAGGGCATGAGCAGTTCTTC	CASSLGRSGHEQFF
TRBJ2-1	TRBD2	TRBV7-8	few	TGTGCCAGCAGCTTAGGGCTAGCGGTAGGGCATGAGCAGTTCTTC	CASSLGLAVGHEQFF
TRBJ2-1	TRBD2	TRBV20-1	-	TGCAGTGCTGGGACTAGCGGGAGATCCAATGAGCAGTTCTTC	CSAGTSGRSNEQFF
TRBJ2-3	-	TRBV10-3	few	TGTGCCATCAGTGCCCGGGACGGATACACAGATACGCAGTATTTT	CAISARDGYTDTQYF
TRBJ2-1	TRBD2	TRBV5-1	-	TGCGCCAGCAGGCTGGAGGCGGGGGGCCCCTACAATGAGCAGTTCTTC	CASRLEAGGPYNEQFF
TRBJ2-7	-	TRBV27	-	TGTGCCAGCAGTTTCAGGGCCGGCTCCTACGAGCAGTACTTC	CASSFRAGSYEQYF
TRBJ2-6	-	TRBV7-2	-	TGTGCCAGCACAAGGGACGGTTCTGGGGCCAACGTCCTGACTTTC	CASTRDGSGANVLTF
TRBJ1-2	-	TRBV10-3	-	TGTGCCATCAGTGAGTCGACACCGGGGGACTATGGCTACACCTTC	CAISESTPGDYGYTF
TRBJ2-1	-	TRBV20-1	-	TGCAGTGCTAGGGTCGGGAGTCGCGGCAATGAGCAGTTCTTC	CSARVGSRGNEQFF
TRBJ1-1	TRBD1	TRBV20-1	few	TGCAGTGCTAGAGATCCTGGGACAGGTAACACTGAAGCTTTCTTT	CSARDPGTGNTEAFF
TRBJ2-1	-	TRBV5-1	-	TGCGCCAGCAGTTCTGTCACGGGAAAGAGGAATGAGCAGTTCTTC	CASSSVTGKRNEQFF
TRBJ2-5	-	TRBV12-3/TRBV12-4	-	TGTGCCAGCAGCTTATCGACTTTTGAGACCCAGTACTTC	CASSLSTFETQYF
TRBJ2-7	-	TRBV10-3	few	TGTGCCATCAGCCCCGGGACAATCAATCCCTACGAGCAGTACTTC	CAISPGTINPYEQYF